The source of this T cell receptor beta chain is a study of Graves' ophthalmopathy and Graves' hyperthyroidism. Points from the study as a whole: The model forecast ophthalmopathy progression, reaching 60% to 71% sensitivity and approximately 79% specificity.

Amplification of TCR beta CDR3 regions used RNA transcripts. Second-round multiplex PCR came after first-round RT-PCR with HTBI primers. From the multiplex PCR reads, TCRdb called clonotypes with MiXCR, one entry per CDR3 protein. This table holds a few hundred thousand distinct CDR3 sequences, approximately 20% found once. Details on this clonotype: Its specificity is unknown.

The CDR3 is made up of 14 amino acids. V lost 2 bases, J lost 4 bases, and 2 bases stayed unmatched. CDR1 MNHEY and CDR2 SVGEGT come from the germline V gene. Around 10 ml of fresh blood yielded the PBMCs by density gradient. The source material was peripheral blood. The TCR originated in a woman younger than 35 with Graves' ophthalmopathy. The chain uses TRBV6-2 or TRBV6-3 and TRBJ1-5; 7 bases line up with TRBD1. This CDR3 is CASSYGTENQPQHF. The CDR3 DNA sequence: TGTGCCAGCAGTTACGGGACAGAAAATCAGCCCCAGCATTTT.